This TCR beta chain was observed in a study of cytomegalovirus exposure and HLA in healthy donors. Study in general: The approximately 120 validation repertoires, a later analysis reported, used the same platform as the roughly 710 first-cohort repertoires. Notes on the study in general: Investigators reported over 150 TCR beta chains as tied to cytomegalovirus.

Here immunoSEQ multiplex PCR was the method, and the copy in TCRdb shows in-frame clones only, minus some. The sample records approximately 100,000 clones, roughly 92% being singletons. The CDR3 extends over 17 amino acids. The V and J ends lost 6 bases and 5 bases respectively, with 24 bases between them. The germline V gene encodes CDR1 SGHRS and CDR2 YFSETQ. This clone appeared once. Its matching antigen is unknown. The receptor's source is a woman in her 30s in good health and CMV-seropositive. The sequencing input was PBMCs. This chain uses TRBV5-1 with TRBJ2-1; TRBD1 might be the D (7 bases). CDR3 loop: CASTSYRGGMSDNEQFF. CDR3 in DNA: TGCGCCAGCACCTCATACAGGGGAGGAATGAGCGACAATGAGCAGTTCTTC.